Below are 18 T cell receptor beta chains sequenced from a single sample in a study of shared clonotypes between healthy human individuals. Generated by immunoSEQ multiplex PCR, the TCRdb table keeps only in-frame clones and is missing some. The sample has about 2.2 million clones, approximately 94% seen once. CD8 cells classed as naive were CD45RO-negative and positively selected for CCR7, excluding terminally differentiated effector memory CD45RA+ cells. The sequenced sample consisted of naive CD8+ T cells from PBMCs. The origin of the receptors is a young man in good health. Some clones in this sample may be carry-over from other donors' samples.

V and J are TRBV27 and TRBJ2-1; 7 nucleotides agree with TRBD2. CDR1 is MNHEY and CDR2 is SMNVEV in the germline V gene (reference sequence). CDR3 length: 12 residues. The trim removed 3 bases at V and 10 bases at J, leaving 3 bases unmatched. The CDR3 sequence is CASSFPGGEQFF. Here the CDR3 DNA reads TGTGCCAGCAGTTTCCCCGGGGGGGAGCAGTTCTTC.

This chain connects TRBV27 to TRBJ1-1, with D perhaps matching TRBD1 (5 bases). Germline V gives CDR1 MNHEY, CDR2 SMNVEV (reference sequence). V gave up 6 bases and J gave up 7 bases, with 21 bases separating them. The CDR3 runs to 15 residues. DNA for the CDR3: TGTGCCAGCAGCCGGACCCCAGGGACCCACGATGAAGCTTTCTTT. It encodes CASSRTPGTHDEAFF.

V and J are TRBV5-4 and TRBJ1-1; the D gene is possibly TRBD1 (5 bases). The CDR3 loop spans 13 amino acids. CDR1 is SGHNT, CDR2 YYREEE, per germline (reference sequence). V dropped 3 bases and J dropped 2 bases, with 8 bases sitting between them. The CDR3 is CASSSGLNTEAFF. In DNA form, the CDR3 reads TGTGCCAGCAGCTCGGGGCTAAACACTGAAGCTTTCTTT.

The count of this clone is one. The chain has TRBV28 and TRBJ1-1; D remains unclear. The CDR3 runs 14 residues. Between the trimmed V and J ends, which lost 5 bases and 1 base, there was a span of 11 bases. CDR1 MDHEN and CDR2 SYDVKM come from the germline V gene. This chain's CDR3 is CASSKREGNTEAFF. The CDR3, as DNA: TGTGCCAGCAGTAAAAGGGAAGGGAACACTGAAGCTTTCTTT. Looking up the rest from reference TRBV28 and TRBJ1-1 gives the full variable domain: DVKVTQSSRYLVKRTGEKVFLECVQDMDHENMFWYRQDPGLGLRLIYFSYDVKMKEKGDIPEGYSVSREKKERFSLILESASTNQTSMYLCASSKREGNTEAFFGQGTRLTVV.

The chain links TRBV19 to TRBJ2-1; D is perhaps TRBD1 (6 bases). The V gene lost 4 bases and the J gene lost 0 bases, with 10 bases spanning the gap. The CDR3 has 15 residues. Germline CDR1 and CDR2: LNHDA and SQIVND (reference sequence). CDR3 coding DNA: TGTGCCAGTAGTACTCAGGGGATCTCCTACAATGAGCAGTTCTTC. Residues: CASSTQGISYNEQFF. Combining the CDR3 with reference TRBV19 and TRBJ2-1 gives the whole variable domain DGGITQSPKYLFRKEGQNVTLSCEQNLNHDAMYWYRQDPGQGLRLIYYSQIVNDFQKGDIAEGYSVSREKKESFPLTVTSAQKNPTAFYLCASSTQGISYNEQFFGPGTRLTVL.

The chain joins TRBV5-1 to TRBJ2-1, with D maybe TRBD1 (5 bases). The germline V gene encodes CDR1 SGHRS and CDR2 YFSETQ. Trimming took off 4 bases at V and 0 bases at J, with 14 bases between the two ends. The CDR3 is made up of 16 amino acids. The CDR3 coding sequence is TGCGCCAGCAGCAACAGGTTCCTTAGCTCCTACAATGAGCAGTTCTTC. It yields the protein CASSNRFLSSYNEQFF.

Regarding this clone: The sample holds other DNA sequences that translate to the same CDR3. The chain joins TRBV19 to TRBJ2-7, with D possibly called TRBD1 or TRBD2 (5 bases each). V was cut by 6 bases and J by 3 bases, with 15 bases left in between. CDR3 size: 14 residues. Germline lookup yields CDR1 LNHDA and CDR2 SQIVND (reference sequence). CDR3 in amino acids: CASSPGTGSYEQYF. CDR3 nucleotides: TGTGCCAGTAGCCCCGGGACGGGGAGCTACGAGCAGTACTTC.

This sequence joins TRBV28 and TRBJ2-3, with D unresolved. This CDR3 spans 14 amino acids. Trimming stripped 6 bases from V and 2 bases from J, with 12 bases between. Germline-derived CDR1 and CDR2 are MDHEN and SYDVKM. The CDR3 region has the DNA TGTGCCAGCAGCCTCTACCGGGCCACAGATACGCAGTATTTT. It translates to CASSLYRATDTQYF. Drawing the rest from reference TRBV28 and TRBJ2-3, the complete variable domain is DVKVTQSSRYLVKRTGEKVFLECVQDMDHENMFWYRQDPGLGLRLIYFSYDVKMKEKGDIPEGYSVSREKKERFSLILESASTNQTSMYLCASSLYRATDTQYFGPGTRLTVL.

This clone was counted a single time. The chain couples TRBV7-9 to TRBJ2-5; 9 bases are shared with TRBD2. The V and J ends lost 0 bases and 4 bases, in that order; junction bases with no gene match: 9. The CDR3 has 17 residues. Germline V CDR1 and CDR2: SEHNR, FQNEAQ (reference sequence). CDR3: CASSLARGTSHPETQYF. The CDR3 bases are TGTGCCAGCAGCTTAGCGCGTGGGACTAGCCACCCAGAGACCCAGTACTTC.

The chain links TRBV10-1 to TRBJ2-7, with 10 nucleotides matching TRBD1. The germline V gene encodes CDR1 WNHNN and CDR2 SYGVQD (reference sequence). This CDR3 has 15 amino acids. V lost 0 bases to trimming and J lost 4 bases; unmatched junction nucleotides: 3. The CDR3 sequence is CASSESPGQGYEQYF. CDR3 coding DNA: TGCGCCAGCAGTGAGTCCCCGGGACAGGGGTACGAGCAGTACTTC.

This chain joins TRBV29-1 and TRBJ2-5; D gene uncertain. The CDR3 loop spans 11 amino acids. V gave up 6 bases and J gave up 5 bases, with 10 bases separating them. Per the germline V gene, CDR1 is SQVTM and CDR2 is ANQGSEA. The CDR3 region has the DNA TGCAGCGTCCTGTCCGAGGAGACCCAGTACTTC. Its protein is CSVLSEETQYF.

The V gene is TRBV6-1, the J gene TRBJ2-7; D is unresolved. There are 11 residues in the CDR3. Germline V gene data show CDR1 as MNHNS and CDR2 as SASEGT. V was shortened by 5 bases and J by 6 bases, with 8 bases between the two germline ends. CDR3 in DNA: TGTGCCAGCAGTCTAAGCCCCGAGCAGTACTTC. It codes for CASSLSPEQYF.

The gene calls are TRBV9 and TRBJ2-1, with 7 bases aligning to TRBD2. This CDR3 contains 15 residues. V gave up 4 bases and J gave up 6 bases; unmatched junction bases: 10. The germline V gene encodes CDR1 SGDLS and CDR2 YYNGEE. CDR3 region: CASSPWTRGSNEQFF. CDR3 coding DNA: TGTGCCAGCAGCCCCTGGACTAGAGGTAGCAATGAGCAGTTCTTC.

The chain recombines TRBV7-8 with TRBJ2-7; D remains ambiguous. The CDR3 covers 14 residues. Germline CDR1 SGHVS, CDR2 FQNEAQ. The V end was cut by 5 bases, the J end by 2 bases, with 13 bases between. CDR3 residues: CASSTLRTAYEQYF. DNA for the CDR3: TGTGCCAGCAGCACACTCCGAACCGCCTACGAGCAGTACTTC.

V usage is TRBV19 and J usage is TRBJ2-5; the match to TRBD1 covers 9 bases. Per germline, CDR1 LNHDA and CDR2 SQIVND (reference sequence). The CDR3 runs 14 residues. V trimming: 5 bases; J trimming: 4 bases; junction bases outside the gene matches: 5. CDR3 residues: CASSQQGARETQYF. The CDR3 region has the DNA TGTGCCAGTAGTCAACAGGGGGCGCGAGAGACCCAGTACTTC.

In nucleotides, the CDR3 is TGTGCCAGCAGGGACGTTGAAGAGACCCAGTACTTC. It is translated as CASRDVEETQYF. The rearrangement links TRBV6-5 to TRBJ2-5; unclear D gene. CDR3 size: 12 residues. CDR1 is MNHEY and CDR2 is SVGAGI in the germline V gene. V was cut by 6 bases and J by 3 bases, with 8 bases left in between.

The V and J genes are TRBV7-8 and TRBJ2-2, with TRBD2 identical over 7 bases. V gave up 1 base and J gave up 0 bases; unmatched junction bases: 2. This CDR3 has 16 amino acids. The germline gives CDR1 SGHVS, CDR2 FQNEAQ. The CDR3, as DNA: TGTGCCAGCAGCTTAGTTGCGGGGGCGAACACCGGGGAGCTGTTTTTT. It yields the protein CASSLVAGANTGELFF.

The chain links TRBV14 to TRBJ2-7; D is ambiguous. This CDR3 contains 16 residues. The germline V gene encodes CDR1 SGHDN and CDR2 FVKESK. V dropped 0 bases and J dropped 3 bases, with 15 bases sitting between them. For the CDR3, the DNA is TGTGCCAGCAGCCAAGATCTCGCGGCTATGGGCTACGAGCAGTACTTC. Its translation is CASSQDLAAMGYEQYF. Filled out from reference TRBV14 and TRBJ2-7, the complete variable domain reads EAGVTQFPSHSVIEKGQTVTLRCDPISGHDNLYWYRRVMGKEIKFLLHFVKESKQDESGMPNNRFLAERTGGTYSTLKVQPAELEDSGVYFCASSQDLAAMGYEQYFGPGTRLTVT.